The 16 T cell receptor beta chains given below trace back to one sample, sequenced in a study of OX40 agonist ivuxolimab in advanced cancers. Assay used: immunoSEQ multiplex PCR; TCRdb lists only in-frame clones, some missing. The sample lists over 14,000 clones; about 90% were seen once. The specimen was CD4+ or CD8+ T cells sorted from blood, collected in a trial of the OX40 agonist ivuxolimab. The origin of the receptors is an adult with an advanced solid tumor such as melanoma, head and neck, liver or kidney cancer.

The chain carries TRBV6-5 and TRBJ2-1; TRBD2 agrees at 8 bases. V shed 1 base, J shed 3 bases, and the junction held 5 bases outside the gene matches. The CDR3 consists of 16 residues. Germline values: CDR1 MNHEY, CDR2 SVGAGI. CDR3 amino acids: CASSYFPGGDYNEQFF. DNA of the CDR3: TGTGCCAGCAGTTACTTTCCGGGAGGGGACTACAATGAGCAGTTCTTC.

The chain has TRBV4-1 and TRBJ1-2; a weak D match, TRBD1 (5 bases). The V gene lost 0 bases and the J gene lost 4 bases, with 9 bases spanning the gap. The CDR3 covers 14 residues. Per germline, CDR1 MGHRA and CDR2 YSYEKL. The CDR3: CASSQDYRSYGYTF. The CDR3, as DNA: TGCGCCAGCAGCCAAGATTACAGGTCCTATGGCTACACCTTC.

The rearrangement uses TRBV7-9 and TRBJ2-7; D may be TRBD1 (5 bases). There are 14 residues in the CDR3. Germline CDR1 and CDR2: SEHNR and FQNEAQ (reference sequence). V was pared by 5 bases and J by 1 base, with 12 bases between. The CDR3 loop reads CASSTADKSYEQYF. CDR3 nucleotide sequence: TGTGCCAGCAGCACCGCGGACAAATCCTACGAGCAGTACTTC.

Relative to its sample, this clone is large. This chain links TRBV27 with TRBJ2-7; D remains unclear. From germline, CDR1 is MNHEY and CDR2 SMNVEV (reference sequence). The length of the CDR3 is 15 residues. V was pared by 7 bases and J by 5 bases, with 21 bases between. The DNA of the CDR3 is TGTGCCAGCAACCCTAACGGTCCCCTCAGCCACGAGCAGTACTTC. It specifies CASNPNGPLSHEQYF.

The V and J genes are TRBV9 and TRBJ1-3; D is unresolved. Germline CDR1 and CDR2: SGDLS and YYNGEE. V lost 1 base and J 4 bases, leaving 9 bases between the germline ends. The CDR3 totals 14 residues. The DNA for the CDR3 is TGTGCCAGCAGCGTATGGGGTGCCGGAAACACCATATATTTT. Translating gives CASSVWGAGNTIYF.

The count of this clone is one. The rearrangement links TRBV29-1 to TRBJ2-7; perhaps TRBD2 as D (6 bases). Germline CDR1 and CDR2: SQVTM and ANQGSEA. Deletions cut 4 bases from V and 3 bases from J, with 16 bases between. The CDR3 loop spans 14 amino acids. The CDR3 DNA follows: TGCAGCGTTGTTTGGCGGGACCGATACTACGAGCAGTACTTC. Encoded protein: CSVVWRDRYYEQYF.

The genes are TRBV27 and TRBJ2-1; TRBD2 agrees at 7 bases. V shed 4 bases, J shed 8 bases, and the junction held 11 bases outside the gene matches. This CDR3 has 15 amino acids. CDR1 is MNHEY and CDR2 is SMNVEV in the germline V gene (reference sequence). CDR3 in DNA: TGTGCCAGCAGTTACTCATGGACGGGGGGTGATGAGCAGTTCTTC. The encoded protein is CASSYSWTGGDEQFF.

The chain recombines TRBV7-9 with TRBJ2-7; 10 nucleotides match TRBD2. This CDR3 has 18 amino acids. The germline CDR1 and CDR2 sequences are SEHNR and FQNEAQ (reference sequence). With V trimmed by 4 bases and J by 6 bases, 18 bases remained unmatched. The CDR3: CASSSPRSSGSLLGEQYF. CDR3 bases: TGTGCCAGCAGCTCACCTCGCTCTAGCGGGAGTCTTTTAGGCGAGCAGTACTTC.

The chain recombines TRBV9 with TRBJ2-7; D may be TRBD1 (5 bases). The V gene lost 4 bases and the J gene lost 2 bases, with 13 bases spanning the gap. The CDR3 contains 14 residues. The V gene's germline CDR1 is SGDLS and CDR2 YYNGEE. CDR3 sequence reads: CASSPLGHPYEQYF. In DNA, the CDR3 is TGTGCCAGCAGCCCTCTCGGACACCCCTACGAGCAGTACTTC.

This chain links TRBV28 with TRBJ2-1; D not resolved. Germline loops: CDR1 MDHEN, CDR2 SYDVKM. The CDR3 runs to 14 residues. V was shortened by 6 bases and J by 7 bases, with 16 bases between the two germline ends. CDR3 in amino acids: CASSFPQEGNEQFF. In DNA, the CDR3 is TGTGCCAGCAGCTTCCCGCAGGAAGGGAATGAGCAGTTCTTC.

The V gene is TRBV5-1, the J gene TRBJ2-1; possible D gene TRBD2, 5 bases. CDR3 length: 13 amino acids. Trimming shortened V by 1 base and J by 4 bases, and 6 bases separated the two germline ends. Germline V gene lookup returns CDR1 SGHRS and CDR2 YFSETQ. Written as DNA, the CDR3 is TGCGCCAGCAGCTTGAGCGGATACAATGAGCAGTTCTTC. Translated, it gives CASSLSGYNEQFF.

The V gene is TRBV6-6, the J gene TRBJ2-6, with D perhaps given as TRBD1 or TRBD2 (5 bases each). The CDR3 spans 15 residues. Germline lookup yields CDR1 MNHNY and CDR2 SVGAGI (reference sequence). Trimming cost V 6 bases and J 2 bases, with 11 bases left between them. The CDR3 DNA sequence: TGTGCCAGCAGGGGAGAGACAGCTGGGGCCAACGTCCTGACTTTC. Its protein is CASRGETAGANVLTF.

Note on this clone: This CDR3 is also generated by other DNA sequences in the sample. The chain links TRBV7-2 to TRBJ2-1; the D is unclear. The CDR3 sequence is 15 residues long. CDR1 is SGHTA and CDR2 is FQGNSA in the germline V gene. Trimming shortened V by 2 bases and J by 1 base, and 9 bases separated the two germline ends. The CDR3: CASSLLAASYNEQFF. CDR3 DNA: TGTGCCAGCAGCTTACTCGCGGCGTCCTACAATGAGCAGTTCTTC.

The gene calls are TRBV5-1 and TRBJ2-5, with TRBD2 matching 13 bases. V shed 0 bases and J 2 bases; nucleotides not matched to a gene: 7. The germline V gene has CDR1 SGHRS and CDR2 YFSETQ. This CDR3 spans 18 amino acids. The CDR3: CASSLEAGLAGEQETQYF. CDR3 in DNA: TGCGCCAGCAGCTTGGAAGCCGGACTAGCGGGAGAACAAGAGACCCAGTACTTC.

The chain joins TRBV6-5 to TRBJ2-3; D may be TRBD2 (6 bases). CDR1 MNHEY and CDR2 SVGAGI come from the germline V gene. The CDR3 sequence is 14 residues long. V dropped 4 bases and J dropped 3 bases, with 11 bases sitting between them. The CDR3 here is CASSSGTLTDTQYF. The CDR3 coding sequence is TGTGCCAGCAGTTCCGGGACTCTGACAGATACGCAGTATTTT.

The V call is TRBV7-6, the J call TRBJ2-1; the D gene is possibly TRBD2 (6 bases). The CDR3 runs 14 residues. In germline, CDR1 is SGHVS, CDR2 FNYEAQ. The V end lost 0 bases, the J end lost 4 bases, and 7 bases lay between the germline ends. This CDR3 is CASSLAEGYNEQFF. For the CDR3, the DNA is TGTGCCAGCAGCTTAGCGGAGGGGTACAATGAGCAGTTCTTC.